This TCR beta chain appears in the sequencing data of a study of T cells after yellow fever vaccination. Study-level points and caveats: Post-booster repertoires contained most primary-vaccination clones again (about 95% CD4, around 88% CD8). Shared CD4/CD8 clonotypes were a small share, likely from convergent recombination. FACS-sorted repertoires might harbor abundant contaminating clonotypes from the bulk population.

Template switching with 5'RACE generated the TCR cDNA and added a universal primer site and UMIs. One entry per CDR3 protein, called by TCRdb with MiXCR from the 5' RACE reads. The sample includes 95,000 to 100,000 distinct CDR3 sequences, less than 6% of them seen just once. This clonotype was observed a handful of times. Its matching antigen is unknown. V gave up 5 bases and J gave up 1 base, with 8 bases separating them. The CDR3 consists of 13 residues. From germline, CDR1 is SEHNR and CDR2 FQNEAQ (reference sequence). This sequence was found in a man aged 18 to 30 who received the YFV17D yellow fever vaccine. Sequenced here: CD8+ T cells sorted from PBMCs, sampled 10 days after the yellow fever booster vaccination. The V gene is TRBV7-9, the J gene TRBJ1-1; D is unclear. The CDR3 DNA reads TGTGCCAGCAGCCCGACGAGGAACACTGAAGCTTTCTTT. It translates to CASSPTRNTEAFF.